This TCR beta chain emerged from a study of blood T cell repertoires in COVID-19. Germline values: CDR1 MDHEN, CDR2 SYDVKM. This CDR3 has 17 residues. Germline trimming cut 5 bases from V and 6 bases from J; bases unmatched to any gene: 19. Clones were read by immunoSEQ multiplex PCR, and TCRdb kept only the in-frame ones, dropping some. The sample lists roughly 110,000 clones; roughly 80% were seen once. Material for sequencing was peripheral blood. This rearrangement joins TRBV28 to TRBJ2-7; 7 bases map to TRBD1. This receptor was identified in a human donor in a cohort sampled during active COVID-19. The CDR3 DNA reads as TGTGCCAGCAGTCCCCAAGCTCGGACAGGAGCCCTAGGCGAGCAGTACTTC. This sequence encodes CASSPQARTGALGEQYF.